This entry concerns a single TCR beta chain. Antigen unknown. The data originate from a study of cytomegalovirus exposure and HLA in healthy donors. This CDR3 contains 18 residues. Germline lookup yields CDR1 KGHSH and CDR2 LQKENI. V shed 2 bases, J shed 4 bases, and the junction held 13 bases outside the gene matches. Study-level points and caveats: It was reported that the classifier diagnosed cytomegalovirus status with high specificity and sensitivity in both the original and validation cohorts.

Researchers ran the PCR with 60 Vbeta and 13 Jbeta primers. TCRdb keeps only in-frame clones here, not all; method: immunoSEQ multiplex PCR. This repertoire shows over 75,000 clones, almost 80% found once; its top ten account for 6%. This TCR was recovered from a female donor in good health and CMV-seronegative. The chain links TRBV18 to TRBJ1-1; 10 bases are shared with TRBD1. Specimen: PBMCs. DNA for the CDR3: TGTGCCAGCTCACCATCTGACTTTGGTGGACAGGGGGTCACTGAAGCTTTCTTT. Protein product: CASSPSDFGGQGVTEAFF. Variable domain in full (rest from reference TRBV18 and TRBJ1-1): NAGVMQNPRHLVRRRGQEARLRCSPMKGHSHVYWYRQLPEEGLKFMVYLQKENIIDESGMPKERFSAEFPKEGPSILRIQQVVRGDSAAYFCASSPSDFGGQGVTEAFFGQGTRLTVV.